The present entry profiles one TCR beta chain with its context. Its antigen remains unknown. V shed 6 bases and J 4 bases; nucleotides not matched to a gene: 5. Per germline, CDR1 KGHDR and CDR2 SFDVKD. There are 15 residues in the CDR3. TCRdb fed the reads into MiXCR, producing one record per CDR3 protein. In the table there are some 480,000 distinct CDR3 sequences, about 33% of which are singletons. The data originate from a study of T cell repertoires in cytomegalovirus infection. About the research overall: Based on public TCR beta signatures, there were indications of CMV infection and of a matching HLA type. Study observations and caveats: Carriers of CMV plus the relevant HLA were identified by cumulative public TCR beta family frequency.

Sequences were derived from cultured PBMCs, sampled from culture after CMV antigen stimulation. This receptor was identified in a human donor in good health (CMV status not recorded). Some clones in this sample may be carry-over from other donors' samples. The rearrangement uses TRBV24-1 and TRBJ2-1; 10 nucleotides agree with TRBD2. CDR3 nucleotide sequence: TGTGCCACCAGTCCTCTAGCGGGGGCGTACAATGAGCAGTTCTTC. Its protein product is CATSPLAGAYNEQFF.